Below are 18 T cell receptor beta chains sequenced from a single sample in a study of T cells after yellow fever vaccination. TCRdb recomputed calls from the 5' RACE reads with MiXCR, one row per CDR3 protein. The repertoire includes roughly 330,000 distinct CDR3 sequences, around 4.1% of them detected once, and around 24% sits in the top ten. Sample: PBMCs, taken 5 days after the yellow fever booster vaccination. The receptors originated from a man between 18 and 29 years old who received the YFV17D yellow fever vaccine.

This clonotype has ten or more counts. This chain joins TRBV7-6 and TRBJ2-7; D is unresolved. Per the germline V gene, CDR1 is SGHVS and CDR2 is FNYEAQ. V was shortened by 5 bases and J by 3 bases, with 14 bases between the two germline ends. CDR3 length: 14 residues. CDR3 sequence reads: CASSHIGEDYEQYF. CDR3 nucleotide sequence: TGTGCCAGCAGCCACATTGGCGAGGACTACGAGCAGTACTTC.

In its sample, this clonotype was seen many times. J is TRBJ2-3 and V is TRBV9; no reliable D call. CDR1 is SGDLS, CDR2 YYNGEE, per germline. The length of the CDR3 is 13 residues. Between the trimmed V and J ends, which lost 0 bases and 6 bases, there was a span of 8 bases. CDR3 in amino acids: CASSVEGGDTQYF. The CDR3 DNA reads as TGTGCCAGCAGCGTAGAGGGCGGCGATACGCAGTATTTT.

This clonotype was counted ten times or more. The J gene is TRBJ2-5, the V gene TRBV27; TRBD1 aligns across 11 bases. J lost 0 bases, V lost 1 base, and 4 bases had no gene match. Germline V gene sequence: CDR1 MNHEY, CDR2 SMNVEV (reference sequence). This CDR3 has 17 amino acids. For the CDR3, the DNA is TGTGCCAGCAGTTTATGGGGGACAGGGGGATACCAAGAGACCCAGTACTTC. Encoded protein: CASSLWGTGGYQETQYF.

This clonotype has a count of ten or more. The chain recombines TRBV7-2 with TRBJ2-7; no firm D call. The CDR3 is 14 amino acids. Trimming took off 1 base at V and 2 bases at J, with 9 bases between the two ends. Looked up from germline, CDR1 is SGHTA and CDR2 is FQGNSA. The CDR3 DNA is TGTGCCAGCAGCTTAGAATATAGTACCTACGAGCAGTACTTC. Its protein product is CASSLEYSTYEQYF.

This clonotype showed up many times. The chain uses TRBV7-9 and TRBJ2-7; D gene unclear. V was pared by 2 bases and J by 4 bases, with 6 bases between. The CDR3 contains 12 residues. Germline V gene lookup returns CDR1 SEHNR and CDR2 FQNEAQ (reference sequence). CDR3 sequence (DNA): TGTGCCAGCAGCTTATTGGGGTACGAGCAGTACTTC. Its protein product is CASSLLGYEQYF.

The V and J genes are TRBV7-3 and TRBJ2-2; perhaps TRBD2 as D (6 bases). Germline values: CDR1 SGHTA, CDR2 FQGTGA. V gave up 6 bases and J gave up 2 bases, with 13 bases separating them. The CDR3 has 15 residues. The CDR3 reads CASSTSGVNTGELFF. CDR3 bases: TGTGCCAGCAGTACCTCGGGGGTAAACACCGGGGAGCTGTTTTTT.

The chain couples TRBV5-1 to TRBJ1-2; a weak D match, TRBD1 (6 bases). Germline values: CDR1 SGHRS, CDR2 YFSETQ. The CDR3 is 15 amino acids. Trimming removed 8 bases at V and 6 bases at J, with 23 bases between. The CDR3 nucleotides are TGCGCCAGTTTTTCCCTTGAAGGGGGATTCAATGGCTACACCTTC. This sequence encodes CASFSLEGGFNGYTF.

This clonotype has only a few counts. This rearrangement joins TRBV7-3 to TRBJ2-5; D remains ambiguous. The CDR3 is 13 amino acids. The germline V and J ends were trimmed by 4 bases and 4 bases, with 10 bases remaining between them. CDR1 is SGHTA, CDR2 FQGTGA, per germline. CDR3 nucleotides: TGTGCCAGCAGCTGGACGGTCCGAGAGACCCAGTACTTC. Translated: CASSWTVRETQYF.

Many counts were recorded for this clonotype. This chain connects TRBV4-3 to TRBJ2-7; a weak D match, TRBD1 (5 bases). Germline values: CDR1 LGHNA, CDR2 YSLEER. The CDR3 is 15 amino acids. V was shortened by 0 bases and J by 6 bases, with 15 bases between the two germline ends. The CDR3 reads CASSQDRAGLAEQYF. Here the CDR3 DNA reads TGCGCCAGCAGCCAAGATAGGGCAGGGTTGGCCGAGCAGTACTTC.

This clonotype was counted ten times or more. The V and J genes are TRBV7-2 and TRBJ2-3, with D tentatively TRBD2 (7 bases). CDR1 is SGHTA, CDR2 FQGNSA, per germline. The CDR3 runs to 15 residues. Trimming removed 5 bases from V and 1 base from J, with 13 bases in between. CDR3 DNA: TGTGCCAGCAGCCTAGGGGGGGGACGCACAGATACGCAGTATTTT. It codes for CASSLGGGRTDTQYF.

In this sample, this clonotype turned up many times. The chain couples TRBV12-3 or TRBV12-4 to TRBJ2-7; D might be TRBD2 (5 bases). The CDR3 has 11 residues. The V end was cut by 5 bases, the J end by 3 bases, with 5 bases between. CDR3 sequence reads: CASSRGYEQYF. The CDR3 DNA follows: TGTGCCAGCAGTCGGGGCTACGAGCAGTACTTC.

This clonotype turned up a few times. The chain joins TRBV13 to TRBJ1-4; D gene uncertain. The V gene's germline CDR1 is PRHDT and CDR2 FYEKMQ (reference sequence). The CDR3 contains 17 residues. The ends were cut back, 0 bases at V and 8 bases at J, with 19 bases in the middle. Here the CDR3 reads CASSLGGRTLGLEKLFF. CDR3 DNA sequence: TGTGCCAGCAGCTTAGGGGGCCGGACTCTCGGACTCGAAAAACTGTTTTTT.

This chain uses TRBV2 with TRBJ2-3; 11 positions agree with TRBD2. The CDR3 length is 16 residues. Germline V CDR1 and CDR2: SNHLY, FYNNEI. With 6 bases clipped from V and 6 bases from J, the junction kept 11 bases outside the gene matches. The CDR3 sequence: CASRVIAGGSPDTQYF. Written as DNA, the CDR3 is TGTGCCAGCAGAGTTATAGCGGGGGGGAGCCCCGATACGCAGTATTTT.

There are a few counts of this clonotype. V is TRBV6-5 and J is TRBJ2-1; D gene unclear. This CDR3 is 12 amino acids long. In germline, CDR1 is MNHEY, CDR2 SVGAGI. V shed 5 bases and J shed 6 bases, with 8 bases lying between them. The CDR3 spells CASSKGVNEQFF. For the CDR3, the DNA is TGTGCCAGCAGTAAGGGCGTCAATGAGCAGTTCTTC.

This clonotype was seen a handful of times. The chain combines TRBV12-3 or TRBV12-4 with TRBJ1-1; D is uncertain. This CDR3 comprises 12 residues. Trimming removed 8 bases from V and 5 bases from J, with 12 bases in between. The CDR3 nucleotides are TGTGCCAGCCGTCGGTTGGAAACTGAAGCTTTCTTT. Its translation: CASRRLETEAFF.

This clonotype was detected many times. The chain has TRBV4-1 and TRBJ1-5; tentatively, D is TRBD1 (5 bases). This CDR3 comprises 15 residues. Trimming cost V 2 bases and J 7 bases, with 15 bases left between them. CDR1 is MGHRA, CDR2 YSYEKL, per germline. The CDR3 reads CASSQRQGSVQPQHF. CDR3 in DNA: TGCGCCAGCAGCCAACGGCAGGGCTCGGTCCAGCCCCAGCATTTT.

The V call is TRBV7-8, the J call TRBJ2-3, with 7 nucleotides matching TRBD1. Germline V gives CDR1 SGHVS, CDR2 FQNEAQ. This CDR3 spans 14 amino acids. V was clipped by 2 bases and J by 5 bases; unmatched bases: 4. DNA for the CDR3: TGTGCCAGCAGCTTACCAGGGGGTGTAGATACGCAGTATTTT. It encodes CASSLPGGVDTQYF.

This chain joins TRBV12-5 and TRBJ1-1; D call uncertain. V lost 2 bases, J lost 2 bases, and 9 bases lay in between. The CDR3 contains 14 residues. Germline V gives CDR1 LGHNT, CDR2 FRNRAP. The CDR3: CASGLFYSNTEAFF. DNA of the CDR3: TGTGCTAGTGGTTTGTTCTACAGCAACACTGAAGCTTTCTTT. The whole variable domain, filled in from reference TRBV12-5 and TRBJ1-1, reads DARVTQTPRHKVTEMGQEVTMRCQPILGHNTVFWYRQTMMQGLELLAYFRNRAPLDDSGMPKDRFSAEMPDATLATLKIQPSEPRDSAVYFCASGLFYSNTEAFFGQGTRLTVV.